This T cell receptor beta chain appears in the sequencing data of a study of cytomegalovirus exposure and HLA in healthy donors. Across the study: About 85 million unique TCRs from HLA-typed donors were held in an early release of data. Whole-study results and caveats: In a later analysis, HLA-associated TCR beta chains were more clonally expanded than equally common others. TRBV6-2, TRBV6-3 and some other V segments were unresolvable in 87-base-pair reads.

The V end lost 0 bases, the J end lost 1 base, and 9 bases lay between the germline ends. CDR3 length equals 15 residues. Germline-derived CDR1 and CDR2 are MNHEY and SVGAGI. A multiplex PCR was run with 60 Vbeta primers and 13 Jbeta primers. Profiled with immunoSEQ multiplex PCR; TCRdb holds only in-frame clones, not every one. The table lists about 160,000 clones, more than 70% of them singletons. In this sample, this clone turned up a few times. As yet, its antigen is unknown. This clonotype originated in a male donor in good health and CMV-seropositive. V gene TRBV6-5 combines with J gene TRBJ1-1, with D perhaps matching TRBD1 (6 bases). Source material: PBMCs. The DNA of the CDR3 is TGTGCCAGCAGTTACTCGGCCAGGGGGAACACTGAAGCTTTCTTT. Translated, it gives CASSYSARGNTEAFF.